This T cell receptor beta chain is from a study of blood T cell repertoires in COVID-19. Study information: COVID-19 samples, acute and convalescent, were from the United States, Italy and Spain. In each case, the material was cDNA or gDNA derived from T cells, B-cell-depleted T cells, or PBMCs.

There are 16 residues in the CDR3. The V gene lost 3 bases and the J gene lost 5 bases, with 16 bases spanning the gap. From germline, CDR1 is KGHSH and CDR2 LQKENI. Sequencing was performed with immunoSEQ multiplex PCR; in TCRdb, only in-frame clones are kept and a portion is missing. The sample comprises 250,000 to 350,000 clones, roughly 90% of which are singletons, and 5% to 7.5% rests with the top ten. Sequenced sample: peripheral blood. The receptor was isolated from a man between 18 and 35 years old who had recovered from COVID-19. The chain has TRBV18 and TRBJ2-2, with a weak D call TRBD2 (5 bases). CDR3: CASSPPTVSGTGELFF. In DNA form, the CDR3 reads TGTGCCAGCTCACCCCCCACGGTCTCGGGGACCGGGGAGCTGTTTTTT.